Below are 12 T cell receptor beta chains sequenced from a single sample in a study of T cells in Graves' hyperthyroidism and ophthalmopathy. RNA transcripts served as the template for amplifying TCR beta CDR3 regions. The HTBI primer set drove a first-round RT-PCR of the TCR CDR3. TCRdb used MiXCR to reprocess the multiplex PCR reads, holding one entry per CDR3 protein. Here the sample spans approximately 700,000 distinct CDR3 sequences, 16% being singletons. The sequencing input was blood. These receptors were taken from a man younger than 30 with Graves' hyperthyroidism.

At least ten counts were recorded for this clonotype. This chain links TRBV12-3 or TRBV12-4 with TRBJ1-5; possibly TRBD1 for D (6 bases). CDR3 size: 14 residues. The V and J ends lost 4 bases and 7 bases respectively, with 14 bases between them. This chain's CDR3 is CASSSRYRDQPQHF. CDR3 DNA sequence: TGTGCCAGCAGTTCCCGATACAGGGACCAGCCCCAGCATTTT.

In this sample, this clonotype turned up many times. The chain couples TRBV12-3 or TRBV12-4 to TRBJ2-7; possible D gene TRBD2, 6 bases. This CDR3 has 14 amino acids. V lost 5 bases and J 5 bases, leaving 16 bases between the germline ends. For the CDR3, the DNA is TGTGCCAGCAGTCCGAGGAGGAGGGCCCACGAGCAGTACTTC. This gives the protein CASSPRRRAHEQYF.

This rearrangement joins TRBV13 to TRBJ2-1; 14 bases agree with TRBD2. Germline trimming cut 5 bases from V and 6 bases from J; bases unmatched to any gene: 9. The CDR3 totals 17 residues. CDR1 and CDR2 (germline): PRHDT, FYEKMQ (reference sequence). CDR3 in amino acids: CASSAPGLAGEGNEQFF. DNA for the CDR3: TGTGCCAGCAGCGCACCGGGACTAGCGGGAGAAGGCAATGAGCAGTTCTTC.

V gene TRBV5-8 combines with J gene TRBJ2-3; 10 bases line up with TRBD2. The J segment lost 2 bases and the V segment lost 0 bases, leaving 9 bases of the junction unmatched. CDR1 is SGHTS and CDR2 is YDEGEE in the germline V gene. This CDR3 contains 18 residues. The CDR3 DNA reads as TGTGCCAGCAGCTTGGTGGCTAGCGGGAGTACAATCACAGATACGCAGTATTTT. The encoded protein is CASSLVASGSTITDTQYF.

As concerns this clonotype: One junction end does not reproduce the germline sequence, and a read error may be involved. This CDR3 is CASSQEGGGFGGRSGDTLYF. The CDR3 coding sequence is TGCGCCAGCAGCCAGGAGGGGGGGGGATTCGGCGGGAGATCAGGAGATACGCTGTATTTT. The chain employs TRBV4-1 and TRBJ2-3, with TRBD2 as a possible D gene (7 bases). CDR3 length: 20 residues. Per the germline V gene, CDR1 is MGHRA and CDR2 is YSYEKL.

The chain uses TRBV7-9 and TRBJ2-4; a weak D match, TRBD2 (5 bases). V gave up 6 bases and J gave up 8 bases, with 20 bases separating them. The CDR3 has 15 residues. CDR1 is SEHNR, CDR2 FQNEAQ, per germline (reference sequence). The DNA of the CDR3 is TGTGCCAGCAGTAACCTTCCGGGGTCCCTTGACATTCAGTACTTC. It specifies CASSNLPGSLDIQYF. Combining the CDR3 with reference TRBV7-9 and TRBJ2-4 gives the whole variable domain DTGVSQNPRHKITKRGQNVTFRCDPISEHNRLYWYRQTLGQGPEFLTYFQNEAQLEKSRLLSDRFSAERPKGSFSTLEIQRTEQGDSAMYLCASSNLPGSLDIQYFGAGTRLSVL.

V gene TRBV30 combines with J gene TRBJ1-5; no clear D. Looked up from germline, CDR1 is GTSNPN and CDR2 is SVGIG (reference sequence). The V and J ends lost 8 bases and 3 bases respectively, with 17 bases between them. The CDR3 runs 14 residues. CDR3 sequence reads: CARLAREPNQPQHF. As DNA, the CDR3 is TGTGCCCGATTGGCGAGGGAACCCAATCAGCCCCAGCATTTT. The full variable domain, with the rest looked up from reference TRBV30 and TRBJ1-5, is SQTIHQWPATLVQPVGSPLSLECTVEGTSNPNLYWYRQAAGRGLQLLFYSVGIGQISSEVPQNLSASRPQDRQFILSSKKLLLSDSGFYLCARLAREPNQPQHFGDGTRLSIL.

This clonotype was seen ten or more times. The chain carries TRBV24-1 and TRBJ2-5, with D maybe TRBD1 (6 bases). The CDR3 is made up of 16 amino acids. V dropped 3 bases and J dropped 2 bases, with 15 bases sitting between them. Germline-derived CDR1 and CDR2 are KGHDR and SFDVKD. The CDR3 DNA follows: TGTGCCACCAGTGATGTAGGGGAAGGACAGCAAGAGACCCAGTACTTC. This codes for CATSDVGEGQQETQYF.

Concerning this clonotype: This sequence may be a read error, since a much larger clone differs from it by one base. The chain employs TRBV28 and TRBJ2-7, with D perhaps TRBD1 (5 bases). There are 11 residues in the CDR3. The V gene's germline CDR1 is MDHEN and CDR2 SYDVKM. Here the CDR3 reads CSSSFRVEQYF. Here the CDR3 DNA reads TGTTCCAGCAGTTTCAGGGTCGAGCAGTACTTC.

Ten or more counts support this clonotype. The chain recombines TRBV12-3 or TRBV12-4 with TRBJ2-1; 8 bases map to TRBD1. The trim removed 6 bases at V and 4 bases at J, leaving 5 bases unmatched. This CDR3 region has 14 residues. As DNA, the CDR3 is TGTGCCAGCAGCAGGGACAGGAGTTACAATGAGCAGTTCTTC. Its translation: CASSRDRSYNEQFF.

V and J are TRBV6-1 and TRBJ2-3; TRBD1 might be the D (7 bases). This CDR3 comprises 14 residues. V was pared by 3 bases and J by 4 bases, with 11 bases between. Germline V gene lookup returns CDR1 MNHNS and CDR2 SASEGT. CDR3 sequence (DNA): TGTGCCAGCAGTGAGGGCAGGGGGGCAGATACGCAGTATTTT. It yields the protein CASSEGRGADTQYF.

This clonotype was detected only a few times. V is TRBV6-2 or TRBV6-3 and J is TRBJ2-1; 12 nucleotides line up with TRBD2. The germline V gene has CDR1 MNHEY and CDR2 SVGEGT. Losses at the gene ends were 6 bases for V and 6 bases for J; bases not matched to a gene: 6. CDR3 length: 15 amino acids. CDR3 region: CASSRLAGDFNEQFF. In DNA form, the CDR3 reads TGTGCCAGCAGCAGACTAGCGGGAGACTTCAATGAGCAGTTCTTC.